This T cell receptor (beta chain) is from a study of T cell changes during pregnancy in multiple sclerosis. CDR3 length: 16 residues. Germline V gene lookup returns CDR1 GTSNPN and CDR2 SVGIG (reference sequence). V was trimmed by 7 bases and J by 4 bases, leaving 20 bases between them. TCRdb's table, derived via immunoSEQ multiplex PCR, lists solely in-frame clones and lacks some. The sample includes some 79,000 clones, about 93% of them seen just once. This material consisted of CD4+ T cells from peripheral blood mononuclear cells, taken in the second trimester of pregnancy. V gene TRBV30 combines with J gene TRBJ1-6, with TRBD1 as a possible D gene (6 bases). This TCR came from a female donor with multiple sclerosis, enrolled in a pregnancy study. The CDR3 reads CALKKGGRLYNSPLHF. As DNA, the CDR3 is TGTGCCTTAAAAAAGGGGGGGAGATTGTATAATTCACCCCTCCACTTT.